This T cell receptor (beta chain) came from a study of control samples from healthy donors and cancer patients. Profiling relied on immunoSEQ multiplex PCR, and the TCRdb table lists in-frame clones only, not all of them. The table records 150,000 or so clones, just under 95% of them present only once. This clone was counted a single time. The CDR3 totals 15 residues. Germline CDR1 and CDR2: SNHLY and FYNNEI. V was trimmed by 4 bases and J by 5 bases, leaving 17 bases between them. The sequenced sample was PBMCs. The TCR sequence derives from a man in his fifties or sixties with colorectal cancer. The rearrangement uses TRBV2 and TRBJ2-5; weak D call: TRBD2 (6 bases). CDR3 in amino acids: CASSVTSLRMETQYF. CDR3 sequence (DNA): TGTGCCAGCAGTGTAACTAGCTTAAGAATGGAGACCCAGTACTTC.